This TCR beta chain was captured by sequencing in a study of PD-1 blockade in classical Hodgkin lymphoma. No patient escaped relapse after autologous stem cell transplantation, and brentuximab vedotin exposure varied. As concerns this clone: Its antigen is currently unknown.

There are 19 residues in the CDR3. CDR1 and CDR2 (germline): LGHNA, YNFKEQ. V lost 0 bases and J lost 7; bases outside the gene matches: 17. Findings and limits, study-wide: Diminished baseline TCR diversity has been reported in newly diagnosed patients relative to healthy donors.

The table came from immunoSEQ multiplex PCR; TCRdb's copy has only in-frame clones and leaves some out. The table has over 3,500 clones, 80% seen once. The TCR comes from a human donor with classical Hodgkin lymphoma. V usage is TRBV4-2 and J usage is TRBJ1-4, with TRBD1 matching over 7 bases. The sample consisted of peripheral blood mononuclear cells (PBMCs), taken at baseline. The CDR3 DNA follows: TGTGCCAGCAGCCAAGAGCCCGGGGCAGGGGGACTTATCGGTGAAAAACTGTTTTTT. This encodes CASSQEPGAGGLIGEKLFF.